These 12 T cell receptor beta chains were sequenced from one sample in a study of CXCR3-negative and CXCR3-positive naive CD8 T cells. UMI labels and 5' RACE were used to prepare the TRB cDNA libraries. TCRdb reanalyzed the 5' RACE reads, giving one entry per CDR3 protein sequence and no DNA. In total, the table holds roughly 56,000 distinct CDR3 sequences. Material for sequencing was naive CXCR3- CD8+ T cells from blood. Subset of the sample: CD45RO-CCR7+CD27+CD95- naive CD8+ T cells lacking CXCR3 (TNR3-). The receptors derive from a human donor in good health. Some clones in this sample may be carry-over from other donors' samples.

The rearrangement links TRBV4-1 to TRBJ2-5; without DNA, the TCRdb call of TRBD1 cannot be checked. The CDR3 contains 12 residues. The V gene's germline CDR1 is MGHRA and CDR2 YSYEKL. The CDR3 loop is CASSPPDGAQYF.

The CDR3 sequence is CASSISGTAINEQFF. V and J are TRBV6-2 or TRBV6-3 and TRBJ2-1; there is no DNA to check the TCRdb D call of TRBD2. In germline, CDR1 is MNHEY, CDR2 SVGEGT. The CDR3 has 15 residues.

The rearrangement links TRBV7-9 to TRBJ2-7. Germline V gene sequence: CDR1 SEHNR, CDR2 FQNEAQ (reference sequence). This CDR3 spans 13 amino acids. The CDR3 spells CASSPFGDFEQYF.

The chain recombines TRBV7-9 with TRBJ2-7; the D call from TCRdb, TRBD1, cannot be confirmed without DNA. This CDR3 comprises 12 residues. Germline CDR1 and CDR2: SEHNR and FQNEAQ (reference sequence). The CDR3 loop reads CASSLSGSEQYF.

CDR3 residues: CSVYGVGLAGNTQYF. The rearrangement joins TRBV29-1 to TRBJ2-3; there is no DNA to check the TCRdb D call of TRBD2. Looked up from germline, CDR1 is SQVTM and CDR2 is ANQGSEA. There are 15 residues in the CDR3.

The chain recombines TRBV28 with TRBJ2-1. The CDR3 sequence is 15 residues long. Germline V CDR1 and CDR2: MDHEN, SYDVKM. This chain's CDR3 is CASSFATGAYNEQFF.

The chain is built from TRBV7-2 and TRBJ2-7; without DNA, the TCRdb call of TRBD2 cannot be checked. Germline CDR1 is SGHTA and CDR2 is FQGNSA. The CDR3 totals 16 residues. CDR3 loop: CASSLGFGTASYEQYF.

The CDR3 region is CASSISGGGGETQYF. The gene calls are TRBV7-2 and TRBJ2-5; TCRdb gives TRBD1 as the D gene, but with no DNA this cannot be confirmed. The germline V gene has CDR1 SGHTA and CDR2 FQGNSA. This CDR3 region has 15 residues.

The chain carries TRBV12-3 or TRBV12-4 and TRBJ2-7; TCRdb indicates TRBD1, and absent DNA this call remains unverified. The CDR3 is 13 amino acids. CDR3 in amino acids: CASTADRAHEQYF.

CDR3 amino acids: CASSSSGGSTDTQYF. The chain has TRBV7-3 and TRBJ2-3; the TCRdb D gene call, TRBD2, has no DNA to confirm it. The germline V gene encodes CDR1 SGHTA and CDR2 FQGTGA. The CDR3 is 15 residues long.

The J gene is TRBJ2-1, the V gene TRBV5-1; the D gene TCRdb calls, TRBD2, cannot be checked with no DNA. Germline V gene lookup returns CDR1 SGHRS and CDR2 YFSETQ. The CDR3 loop spans 15 amino acids. CDR3: CASGWGLAGDNEQFF.

The chain links TRBV7-9 to TRBJ1-2; the D call of TRBD1 rests on TCRdb alone, since no DNA is present to check it. CDR3 length: 15 amino acids. Germline loops: CDR1 SEHNR, CDR2 FQNEAQ (reference sequence). This CDR3 is CASSYRDPENDGYTF. Complete variable domain (other parts from reference TRBV7-9 and TRBJ1-2): DTGVSQNPRHKITKRGQNVTFRCDPISEHNRLYWYRQTLGQGPEFLTYFQNEAQLEKSRLLSDRFSAERPKGSFSTLEIQRTEQGDSAMYLCASSYRDPENDGYTFGSGTRLTVV.